The T cell receptor (beta chain) described here comes from a study of esophageal squamous cell carcinoma under preoperative chemotherapy. Study-wide background: Both tumor-infiltrating lymphocytes and peripheral blood T cells had their TCR repertoires profiled. The study's findings and limits: Chemotherapy was followed by significantly higher TCR diversity in peripheral T cells only, not tumor-infiltrating lymphocytes. After treatment, tumor-infiltrating lymphocytes apparently came partly from blood T cells.

In this sample, this clonotype turned up a few times. The antigen is undetermined. This CDR3 has 14 amino acids. Germline V gene data show CDR1 as KGHSH and CDR2 as LQKENI. V was trimmed by 2 bases and J by 13 bases, leaving 18 bases between them. TCRdb independently ran MiXCR on the PCR reads; one entry per CDR3 protein. The profile shows about 9,300 distinct CDR3 sequences, approximately 49% of them singletons. Time point given: after preoperative PTX-NDP chemotherapy. Preoperative chemotherapy with paclitaxel-nedaplatin was given to patients before surgery. The chain uses TRBV18 and TRBJ2-1; tentative D call: TRBD2 (5 bases). This receptor was taken from a human donor with esophageal squamous cell carcinoma. The donor label of this sample is uncertain. The specimen was collected from a patient given preoperative chemotherapy. CDR3: CASSPGLDRETQFF. Written as DNA, the CDR3 is TGTGCCAGCTCACCAGGGTTGGATAGGGAGACCCAGTTCTTC.